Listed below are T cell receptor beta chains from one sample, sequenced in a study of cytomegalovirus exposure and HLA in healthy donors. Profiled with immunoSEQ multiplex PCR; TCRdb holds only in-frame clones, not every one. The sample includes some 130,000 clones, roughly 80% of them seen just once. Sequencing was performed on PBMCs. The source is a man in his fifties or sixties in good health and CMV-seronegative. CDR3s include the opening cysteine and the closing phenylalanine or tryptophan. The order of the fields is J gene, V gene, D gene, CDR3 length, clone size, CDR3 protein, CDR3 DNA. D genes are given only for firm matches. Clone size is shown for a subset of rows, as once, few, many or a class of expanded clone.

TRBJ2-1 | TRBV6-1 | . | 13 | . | CASSRDSYNEQFF | TGTGCCAGCAGTCGGGACTCCTACAATGAGCAGTTCTTC
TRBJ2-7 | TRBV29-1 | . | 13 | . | CSVMAGSSYEQYF | TGCAGCGTCATGGCGGGCAGCTCCTACGAGCAGTACTTC
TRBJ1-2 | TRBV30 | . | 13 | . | CAWSVSGPEGYTF | TGTGCCTGGAGTGTATCGGGTCCGGAAGGCTACACCTTC
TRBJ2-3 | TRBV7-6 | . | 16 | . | CASSLASAGLTDTQYF | TGTGCCAGCAGCTTAGCGTCGGCGGGACTCACAGATACGCAGTATTTT
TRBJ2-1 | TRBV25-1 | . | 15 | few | CASSEYGGLYNEQFF | TGTGCCAGCAGTGAATATGGCGGATTGTACAATGAGCAGTTCTTC
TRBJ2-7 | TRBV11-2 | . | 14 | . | CASSSRAALYEQYF | TGTGCCAGCAGCTCGAGGGCGGCTCTCTACGAGCAGTACTTC
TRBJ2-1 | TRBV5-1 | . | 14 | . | CASSLEVGRNEQFF | TGCGCCAGCAGCTTGGAGGTAGGGAGGAATGAGCAGTTCTTC
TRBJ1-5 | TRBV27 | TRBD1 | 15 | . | CASSPGTGDNQPQHF | TGTGCCAGCAGTCCGGGGACAGGGGACAATCAGCCCCAGCATTTT
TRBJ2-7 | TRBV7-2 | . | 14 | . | CASSLRDLYYEQYF | TGTGCCAGCAGCTTAAGGGACTTGTACTACGAGCAGTACTTC
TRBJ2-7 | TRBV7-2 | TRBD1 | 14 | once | CASSPRRQGDEQYF | TGTGCCAGCAGCCCCCGGAGACAGGGGGACGAGCAGTACTTC
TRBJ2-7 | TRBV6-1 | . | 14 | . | CASSSSGAPLEQYF | TGTGCCAGCAGTTCCAGCGGAGCCCCTCTAGAGCAGTACTTC
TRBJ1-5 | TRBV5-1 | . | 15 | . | CASSLDPEGNQPQHF | TGCGCCAGCAGCTTGGACCCAGAGGGAAATCAGCCCCAGCATTTT
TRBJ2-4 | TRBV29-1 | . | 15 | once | CSVSHGGRLPDIQYF | TGCAGCGTTTCTCACGGGGGGCGTCTTCCCGACATTCAGTACTTC
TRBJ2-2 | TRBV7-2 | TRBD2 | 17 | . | CASSLTSGRTSTGELFF | TGTGCCAGCAGCTTGACTAGCGGGAGGACCTCCACCGGGGAGCTGTTTTTT
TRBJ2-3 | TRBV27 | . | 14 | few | CASGTGWGTDTQYF | TGTGCCAGCGGAACAGGATGGGGCACAGATACGCAGTATTTT
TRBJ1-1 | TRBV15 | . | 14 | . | CATSRVGGTTEAFF | TGTGCCACCAGCAGAGTCGGGGGGACCACTGAAGCTTTCTTT
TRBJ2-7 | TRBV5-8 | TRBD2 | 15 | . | CASSRGLAGVYEQYF | TGTGCCAGCAGCAGGGGACTAGCGGGAGTCTACGAGCAGTACTTC
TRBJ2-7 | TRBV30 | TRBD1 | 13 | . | CAWRGDRDNEQYF | TGTGCCTGGAGGGGAGACAGGGATAACGAGCAGTACTTC
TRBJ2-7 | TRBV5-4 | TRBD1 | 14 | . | CASSPGDRGHEQYF | TGTGCCAGCAGCCCAGGAGACAGGGGGCACGAGCAGTACTTC
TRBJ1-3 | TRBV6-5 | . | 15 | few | CASSLGSGSGNTIYF | TGTGCCAGCAGTTTAGGAAGCGGCTCTGGAAACACCATATATTTT
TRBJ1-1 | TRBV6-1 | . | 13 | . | CASRETVNTEAFF | TGTGCCAGCAGAGAAACAGTGAACACTGAAGCTTTCTTT
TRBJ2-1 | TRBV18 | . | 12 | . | CASSPNLNEQFF | TGTGCCAGCTCACCAAATCTGAATGAGCAGTTCTTC
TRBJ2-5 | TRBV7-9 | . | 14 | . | CASSPPGGRETQYF | TGTGCCAGCAGCCCCCCTGGAGGGCGAGAGACCCAGTACTTC
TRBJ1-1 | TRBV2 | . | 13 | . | CASSQGMNTEAFF | TGTGCCAGCAGCCAGGGGATGAACACTGAAGCTTTCTTT
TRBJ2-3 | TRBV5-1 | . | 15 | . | CASSFGKTSTDTQYF | TGCGCCAGCAGCTTTGGAAAGACTAGCACAGATACGCAGTATTTT
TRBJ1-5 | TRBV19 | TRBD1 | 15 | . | CASSYRQGAGQPQHF | TGTGCCAGTAGTTACAGACAGGGGGCGGGTCAGCCCCAGCATTTT